This TCR beta chain was retrieved from a study of CD8 T cells in ankylosing spondylitis. Study-level results: The authors found the disease-linked clones to be CD8+ and relatively rare in peripheral blood. A motif in TCR beta, a set of under ten highly homologous variants, appeared characteristic of ankylosing spondylitis blood.

Turning to this clonotype: No antigen is known for it.

Using its own MiXCR run on the 5' RACE reads, TCRdb lists one record per CDR3 protein. The sample has some 340,000 distinct CDR3 sequences; under 15% are singletons. The CDR3 contains 15 residues. The germline V gene encodes CDR1 KGHSH and CDR2 LQKENI. The J segment lost 4 bases and the V segment lost 3 bases, leaving 6 bases of the junction unmatched. The chain employs TRBV18 and TRBJ1-2; TRBD1 agrees at 9 bases. The sequence was obtained from a male donor with ankylosing spondylitis or in good health (not recorded which). Sequences were obtained from blood, either unsorted or a sorted T cell fraction (not recorded which). The CDR3 coding sequence is TGTGCCAGCTCACCTCCCCCGGGACAGGGCTATGGCTACACCTTC. Translating it yields CASSPPPGQGYGYTF.